This TCR beta chain originates from a study of blood T cells in healthy people across ages. This clonotype was found a few times. Its antigen is as yet unknown. The authors ran a second PCR of roughly 7 to 11 cycles using a sample-barcoded 5' primer and a J-beta primer mix. Each CDR3 protein is one row after TCRdb ran MiXCR on the 5' RACE reads. The sample has hundreds of thousands of distinct CDR3 sequences, just under 25% seen once; the top ten hold 9.4%. Study-level points and caveats: Any changes in expanded clonotypes were possibly confounded, as donor CMV status remained unknown. Older age went with lower TCR beta diversity per million T cells, in a roughly linear way.

In germline, CDR1 is DFQATT, CDR2 SNEGSKA (reference sequence). The CDR3 length is 16 residues. Losses at the gene ends were 5 bases for V and 1 base for J; bases not matched to a gene: 6. This sample was also put to use in a study of T cells of mothers and their children.

The chain carries TRBV20-1 and TRBJ2-1; 12 bases are a match to TRBD2. The material sequenced was blood. The receptor was isolated from a boy aged 10-17 years in good health. The CDR3 loop reads CSARRLAGDSYNEQFF. The CDR3 DNA reads as TGCAGTGCTCGCCGACTAGCGGGAGATTCCTACAATGAGCAGTTCTTC.